These T cell receptor beta chains were read from a single sample in a study of beta chain features in type 1 diabetes. Data came from immunoSEQ multiplex PCR; TCRdb stores just in-frame clones and leaves some out. The sample records hundreds of thousands of clones, around an eighth being singletons. Sequencing used naive CD4+ T cells from blood. These receptor sequences come from a man younger than 35 in good health. Both conserved end residues are part of each CDR3. The order of the fields is D gene, J gene, clone size, V gene, CDR3 protein, CDR3 DNA. A D gene is named only where the DNA matches it firmly. Not all rows give a size; the values are once, few, many and, for expanded clones, a class.

D: TRBD1; J: TRBJ1-5; size: -; V: TRBV5-1; CDR3: CASSLEGGFGNQPQHF; DNA: TGCGCCAGCAGCTTGGAAGGGGGCTTCGGCAATCAGCCCCAGCATTTT
D: -; J: TRBJ1-2; size: few; V: TRBV10-3; CDR3: CAISGTAFSYGYTF; DNA: TGTGCCATCAGTGGGACAGCTTTTAGCTATGGCTACACCTTC
D: TRBD1; J: TRBJ1-1; size: -; V: TRBV5-1; CDR3: CASSATGANTEAFF; DNA: TGCGCCAGCAGCGCGACAGGGGCGAACACTGAAGCTTTCTTT
D: -; J: TRBJ2-2; size: few; V: TRBV2; CDR3: CASSLRWTGELFF; DNA: TGTGCCAGCAGTCTACGATGGACCGGGGAGCTGTTTTTT
D: -; J: TRBJ1-5; size: -; V: TRBV7-9; CDR3: CASSLGQNLNQPQHF; DNA: TGTGCCAGCAGCTTAGGACAGAACCTCAATCAGCCCCAGCATTTT
D: -; J: TRBJ1-5; size: few; V: TRBV29-1; CDR3: CSVAFSGAPSNQPQHF; DNA: TGCAGCGTTGCCTTCTCAGGGGCACCTAGCAATCAGCCCCAGCATTTT
D: TRBD1; J: TRBJ2-2; size: -; V: TRBV30; CDR3: CAWSSGDRGRWTGELFF; DNA: TGTGCCTGGAGTTCCGGGGACAGGGGGCGTTGGACCGGGGAGCTGTTTTTT
D: -; J: TRBJ2-7; size: few; V: TRBV28; CDR3: CASRTSYEQYF; DNA: TGTGCCAGCAGAACATCCTACGAGCAGTACTTC
D: TRBD1; J: TRBJ1-1; size: few; V: TRBV6-6; CDR3: CASTNTGAVEAFF; DNA: TGTGCCAGCACCAACACAGGGGCCGTTGAAGCTTTCTTT
D: -; J: TRBJ1-4; size: few; V: TRBV9; CDR3: CASSVSGRQEKLFF; DNA: TGTGCCAGCAGCGTGTCAGGGCGGCAGGAAAAACTGTTTTTT
D: TRBD2; J: TRBJ2-7; size: -; V: TRBV2; CDR3: CASGGSGRLYEQYF; DNA: TGTGCCAGCGGCGGCAGCGGGAGGCTGTACGAGCAGTACTTC
D: TRBD2; J: TRBJ2-7; size: once; V: TRBV7-2; CDR3: CASSFSGSSYEQYF; DNA: TGTGCCAGCAGCTTCAGCGGGAGCTCCTACGAGCAGTACTTC
D: -; J: TRBJ2-7; size: few; V: TRBV28; CDR3: CASSIGSYEQYF; DNA: TGTGCCAGCAGTATCGGGTCCTACGAGCAGTACTTC
D: -; J: TRBJ1-5; size: -; V: TRBV7-8; CDR3: CASSSGGVSNQPQHF; DNA: TGTGCCAGCAGCTCCGGGGGGGTTAGCAATCAGCCCCAGCATTTT
D: -; J: TRBJ2-7; size: -; V: TRBV29-1; CDR3: CSVSERTYEQYF; DNA: TGCAGCGTGTCGGAGAGGACTTACGAGCAGTACTTC
D: TRBD2; J: TRBJ2-1; size: -; V: TRBV2; CDR3: CASSVLIGLAGSNEQFF; DNA: TGTGCCAGCAGTGTCCTGATTGGACTAGCGGGAAGTAATGAGCAGTTCTTC
D: TRBD2; J: TRBJ2-7; size: few; V: TRBV28; CDR3: CASRLAGYPYEQYF; DNA: TGTGCCAGCAGACTAGCGGGATACCCCTACGAGCAGTACTTC
D: TRBD1; J: TRBJ1-1; size: -; V: TRBV6-5; CDR3: CASSYQGAAAFF; DNA: TGTGCCAGCAGTTACCAGGGGGCGGCAGCTTTCTTT
D: TRBD1; J: TRBJ2-1; size: few; V: TRBV18; CDR3: CASSPGDRQRKFF; DNA: TGTGCCAGCTCACCCGGGGACAGGCAACGAAAGTTCTTC
D: -; J: TRBJ2-7; size: -; V: TRBV11-2; CDR3: CASSPVTYEQYF; DNA: TGTGCCAGCAGCCCCGTAACCTACGAGCAGTACTTC
D: TRBD2; J: TRBJ2-1; size: few; V: TRBV7-9; CDR3: CASVRLAGDEQFF; DNA: TGTGCCAGCGTCCGGCTAGCGGGTGATGAGCAGTTCTTC
D: TRBD1; J: TRBJ1-5; size: -; V: TRBV29-1; CDR3: CSVSTGRNQPQHF; DNA: TGCAGCGTATCGACAGGGCGCAATCAGCCCCAGCATTTT
D: TRBD2; J: TRBJ2-5; size: few; V: TRBV5-1; CDR3: CASSLEASGPQETQYF; DNA: TGCGCCAGCAGCTTGGAGGCTAGCGGACCTCAAGAGACCCAGTACTTC
D: TRBD2; J: TRBJ2-1; size: few; V: TRBV18; CDR3: CASSPPGTSGYNEQFF; DNA: TGTGCCAGCTCACCACCGGGGACTAGCGGTTATAATGAGCAGTTCTTC
D: -; J: TRBJ1-2; size: -; V: TRBV28; CDR3: CASSLQLLYGYTF; DNA: TGTGCCAGCAGTTTACAACTGTTATATGGCTACACCTTC
D: TRBD1; J: TRBJ1-1; size: -; V: TRBV28; CDR3: CASSFTGQVNTEAFF; DNA: TGTGCCAGCAGTTTTACGGGACAGGTGAACACTGAAGCTTTCTTT
D: TRBD1; J: TRBJ2-7; size: -; V: TRBV6-5; CDR3: CASSPQGISYEQYF; DNA: TGTGCCAGCAGTCCACAGGGGATTTCCTACGAGCAGTACTTC
D: -; J: TRBJ2-3; size: -; V: TRBV29-1; CDR3: CSVESTGMPDTQYF; DNA: TGCAGCGTGGAGTCGACAGGTATGCCAGATACGCAGTATTTT
D: TRBD1; J: TRBJ1-3; size: few; V: TRBV30; CDR3: CAWGRDRRNTIYF; DNA: TGTGCCTGGGGCAGGGACAGACGAAACACCATATATTTT
D: TRBD2; J: TRBJ2-1; size: few; V: TRBV28; CDR3: CASRGSGGANEQFF; DNA: TGTGCCAGCAGAGGTAGCGGGGGGGCCAACGAGCAGTTCTTC
D: -; J: TRBJ2-3; size: few; V: TRBV18; CDR3: CASSRDSDTQYF; DNA: TGTGCCAGCTCACGGGACTCAGATACGCAGTATTTT
D: -; J: TRBJ1-5; size: few; V: TRBV6-1; CDR3: CASSVNRDNQPQHF; DNA: TGTGCCAGCAGTGTTAACCGAGACAATCAGCCCCAGCATTTT
D: TRBD2; J: TRBJ2-3; size: few; V: TRBV7-6; CDR3: CASSLNPSGGARQYF; DNA: TGTGCCAGCAGCTTAAACCCTAGCGGGGGGGCCAGACAGTATTTT
D: -; J: TRBJ1-5; size: -; V: TRBV18; CDR3: CASTQGSDQPQHF; DNA: TGTGCCAGTACACAGGGTTCGGATCAGCCCCAGCATTTT
D: -; J: TRBJ2-5; size: -; V: TRBV11-2; CDR3: CASSAWRNQETQYF; DNA: TGTGCCAGCAGCGCATGGAGAAACCAAGAGACCCAGTACTTC
D: -; J: TRBJ2-7; size: few; V: TRBV7-9; CDR3: CASSPKATGLHPYEQYF; DNA: TGTGCCAGCAGCCCAAAAGCAACAGGGCTCCATCCCTACGAGCAGTACTTC
D: -; J: TRBJ2-2; size: few; V: TRBV2; CDR3: CASTAWGRDIPGELFF; DNA: TGTGCCAGCACAGCATGGGGGCGCGATATACCCGGGGAGCTGTTTTTT
D: -; J: TRBJ2-3; size: few; V: TRBV7-3; CDR3: CASSRGTLTDTQYF; DNA: TGTGCCAGCAGCCGCGGGACCCTCACAGATACGCAGTATTTT
D: -; J: TRBJ1-1; size: -; V: TRBV18; CDR3: CASSPPATDTEAFF; DNA: TGTGCCAGCTCACCACCGGCCACAGACACTGAAGCTTTCTTT
D: TRBD1; J: TRBJ1-4; size: -; V: TRBV30; CDR3: CAWSAGQYNEKLFF; DNA: TGTGCCTGGAGTGCGGGACAGTATAATGAAAAACTGTTTTTT
D: TRBD2; J: TRBJ2-2; size: few; V: TRBV7-2; CDR3: CASSFGGGANGELFF; DNA: TGTGCCAGCAGCTTTGGCGGGGGGGCCAACGGGGAGCTGTTTTTT
D: -; J: TRBJ2-5; size: few; V: TRBV7-9; CDR3: CASSQNAQETQYF; DNA: TGCGCCAGCAGCCAGAACGCTCAAGAGACCCAGTACTTC
D: -; J: TRBJ2-7; size: -; V: TRBV18; CDR3: CASSPDRDKSYEQYF; DNA: TGTGCCAGCTCACCCGACCGGGACAAATCCTACGAGCAGTACTTC
D: TRBD2; J: TRBJ2-3; size: -; V: TRBV5-1; CDR3: CASSYKAGEGTDTQYF; DNA: TGCGCCAGCAGCTATAAAGCGGGAGAAGGGACAGATACGCAGTATTTT
D: TRBD1; J: TRBJ2-1; size: -; V: TRBV7-6; CDR3: CASSLGQGNEQFF; DNA: TGTGCCAGCAGCCTCGGACAGGGGAATGAGCAGTTCTTC
D: TRBD2; J: TRBJ2-1; size: -; V: TRBV7-3; CDR3: CASSPLAGAYNEQFF; DNA: TGTGCCAGCAGCCCACTAGCGGGAGCCTACAATGAGCAGTTCTTC
D: -; J: TRBJ1-5; size: -; V: TRBV30; CDR3: CAWSVWGVGNQPQHF; DNA: TGTGCCTGGAGTGTTTGGGGGGTAGGCAATCAGCCCCAGCATTTT
D: TRBD1; J: TRBJ1-2; size: few; V: TRBV9; CDR3: CASSPGGTGSYGYTF; DNA: TGTGCCAGCAGCCCTGGGGGGACAGGGAGCTATGGCTACACCTTC
D: TRBD2; J: TRBJ2-3; size: -; V: TRBV5-4; CDR3: CASSVPSGSTDTQYF; DNA: TGTGCCAGCAGCGTACCTAGCGGGAGCACAGATACGCAGTATTTT
D: -; J: TRBJ2-5; size: few; V: TRBV4-3; CDR3: CASSREAGFVETQYF; DNA: TGCGCCAGCAGCCGGGAAGCAGGGTTCGTCGAGACCCAGTACTTC